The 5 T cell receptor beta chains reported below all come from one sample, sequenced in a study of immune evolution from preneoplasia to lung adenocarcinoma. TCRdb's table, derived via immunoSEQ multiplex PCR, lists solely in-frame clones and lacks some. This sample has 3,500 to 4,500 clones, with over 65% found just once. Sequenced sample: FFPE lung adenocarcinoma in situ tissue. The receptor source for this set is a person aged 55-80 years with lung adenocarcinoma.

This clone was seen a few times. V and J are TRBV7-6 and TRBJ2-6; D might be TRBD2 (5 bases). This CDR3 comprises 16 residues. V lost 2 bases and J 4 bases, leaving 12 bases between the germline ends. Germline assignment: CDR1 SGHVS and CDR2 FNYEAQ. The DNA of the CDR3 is TGTGCCAGCAGCTTAAATTCCGGGGTCGGGGCCAACGTCCTGACTTTC. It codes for CASSLNSGVGANVLTF.

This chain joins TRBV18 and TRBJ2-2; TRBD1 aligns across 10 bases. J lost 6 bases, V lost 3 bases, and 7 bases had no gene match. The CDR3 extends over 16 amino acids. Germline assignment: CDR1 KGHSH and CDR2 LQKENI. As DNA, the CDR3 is TGTGCCAGCTCACCTGGAGGACAGGGGGTCTCCGGGGAGCTGTTTTTT. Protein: CASSPGGQGVSGELFF. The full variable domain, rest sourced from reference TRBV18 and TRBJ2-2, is NAGVMQNPRHLVRRRGQEARLRCSPMKGHSHVYWYRQLPEEGLKFMVYLQKENIIDESGMPKERFSAEFPKEGPSILRIQQVVRGDSAAYFCASSPGGQGVSGELFFGEGSRLTVL.

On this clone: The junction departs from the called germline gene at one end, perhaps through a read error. As DNA, the CDR3 is TGTGCCAGCAGCTTAGGAGGGGCTTATGGCTACACCTTT. Protein sequence: CASSLGGAYGYTF. The chain uses TRBV7-2 and TRBJ1-2; possibly TRBD1 for D (5 bases). The germline V gene has CDR1 SGHTA and CDR2 FQGNSA. This CDR3 has 13 residues. Using reference TRBV7-2 and TRBJ1-2 for the parts outside the CDR3, the full variable domain is GAGVSQSPSNKVTEKGKDVELRCDPISGHTALYWYRQSLGQGLEFLIYFQGNSAPDKSGLPSDRFSAERTGGSVSTLTIQRTQQEDSAVYLCASSLGGAYGYTFGSGTRLTVV.

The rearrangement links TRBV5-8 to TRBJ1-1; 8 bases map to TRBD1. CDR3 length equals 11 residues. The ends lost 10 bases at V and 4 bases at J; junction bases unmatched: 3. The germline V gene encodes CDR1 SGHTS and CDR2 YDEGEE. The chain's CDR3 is CAPGGVTEAFF. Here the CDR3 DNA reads TGTGCCCCAGGGGGCGTCACTGAAGCTTTCTTT.

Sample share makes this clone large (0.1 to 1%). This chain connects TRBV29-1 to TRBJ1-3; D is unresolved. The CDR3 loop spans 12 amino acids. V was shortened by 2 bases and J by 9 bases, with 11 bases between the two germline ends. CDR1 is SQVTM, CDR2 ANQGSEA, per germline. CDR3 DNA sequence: TGCAGCGTTGAACCGGATGGCGGCACCATATATTTT. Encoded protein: CSVEPDGGTIYF.